The clone carrying this TCR beta chain showed up many times. TCRdb independently ran MiXCR on the 5' RACE reads; one entry per CDR3 protein. The profile shows about 260,000 distinct CDR3 sequences, around 15% of them singletons. Germline CDR1 is MNHNS and CDR2 is SASEGT. V was cut by 2 bases and J by 7 bases, with 12 bases left in between. This CDR3 has 13 amino acids. This sample stems from a study of T-cell memory formation after mild COVID-19. This chain uses TRBV6-1 with TRBJ2-7; a weak D match, TRBD2 (5 bases). The sequence derives from a man aged 18 to 30 who had mild COVID-19 (a few samples of this study predate the infection). Cell type and time point are not known. Sequenced material: PBMCs or a T cell subset sorted from them (not recorded which). The CDR3, as DNA: TGTGCCAGCAGTGAAAATCCTAGCAGGGAGCAGTACTTC. It codes for CASSENPSREQYF.